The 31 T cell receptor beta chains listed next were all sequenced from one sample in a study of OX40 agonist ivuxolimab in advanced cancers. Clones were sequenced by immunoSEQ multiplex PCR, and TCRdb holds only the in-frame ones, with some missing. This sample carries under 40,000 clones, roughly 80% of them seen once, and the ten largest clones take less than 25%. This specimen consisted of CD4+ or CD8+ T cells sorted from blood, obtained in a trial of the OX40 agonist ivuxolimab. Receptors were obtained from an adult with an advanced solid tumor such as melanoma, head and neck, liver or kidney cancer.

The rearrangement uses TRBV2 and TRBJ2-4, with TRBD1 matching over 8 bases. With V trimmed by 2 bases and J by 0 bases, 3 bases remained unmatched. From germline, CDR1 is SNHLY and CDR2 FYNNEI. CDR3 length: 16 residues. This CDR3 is CASSEQGARAKNIQYF. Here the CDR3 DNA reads TGTGCCAGCAGTGAACAGGGGGCCCGAGCCAAAAACATTCAGTACTTC.

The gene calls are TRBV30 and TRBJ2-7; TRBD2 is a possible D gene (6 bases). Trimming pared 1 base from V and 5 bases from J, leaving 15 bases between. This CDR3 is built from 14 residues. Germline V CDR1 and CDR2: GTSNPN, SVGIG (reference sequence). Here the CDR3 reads CAWSEDGSAHEQYF. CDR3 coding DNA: TGTGCCTGGAGTGAGGACGGGAGCGCCCACGAGCAGTACTTC.

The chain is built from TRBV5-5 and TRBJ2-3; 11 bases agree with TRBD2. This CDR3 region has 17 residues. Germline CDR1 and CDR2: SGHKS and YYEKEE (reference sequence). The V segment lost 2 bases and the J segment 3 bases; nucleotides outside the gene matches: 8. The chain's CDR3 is CASSLEASGRRTDTQYF. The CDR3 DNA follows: TGTGCCAGCAGCTTAGAGGCTAGCGGGAGGCGGACAGATACGCAGTATTTT.

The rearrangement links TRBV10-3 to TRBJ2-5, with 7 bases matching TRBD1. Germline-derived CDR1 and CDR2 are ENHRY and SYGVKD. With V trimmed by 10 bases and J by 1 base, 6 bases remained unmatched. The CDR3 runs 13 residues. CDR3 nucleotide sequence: TGTGCCACGAGACAGGGCACCCAAGAGACCCAGTACTTC. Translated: CATRQGTQETQYF.

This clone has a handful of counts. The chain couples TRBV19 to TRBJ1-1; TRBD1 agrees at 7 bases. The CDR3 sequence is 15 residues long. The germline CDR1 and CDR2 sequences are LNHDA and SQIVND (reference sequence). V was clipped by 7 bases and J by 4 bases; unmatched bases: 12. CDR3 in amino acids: CASTAMRGLSTEAFF. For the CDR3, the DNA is TGTGCCAGTACCGCTATGAGGGGGCTGAGCACTGAAGCTTTCTTT.

The CDR3 nucleotides read TGCGCCAGCAGCTTCGAGGGCGGAGGCGATGGCTACACCTTC. Its protein is CASSFEGGGDGYTF. The rearrangement uses TRBV5-1 and TRBJ1-2, with D unclear. The CDR3 is made up of 14 amino acids. V lost 2 bases to trimming and J lost 6 bases, with 14 bases between them. The germline CDR1 and CDR2 sequences are SGHRS and YFSETQ.

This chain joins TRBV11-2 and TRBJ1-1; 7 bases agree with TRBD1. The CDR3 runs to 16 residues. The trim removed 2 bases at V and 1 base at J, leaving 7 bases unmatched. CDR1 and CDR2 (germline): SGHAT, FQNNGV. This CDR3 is CASSLIGGHPNTEAFF. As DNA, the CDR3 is TGTGCCAGCAGCTTAATAGGGGGCCACCCGAACACTGAAGCTTTCTTT.

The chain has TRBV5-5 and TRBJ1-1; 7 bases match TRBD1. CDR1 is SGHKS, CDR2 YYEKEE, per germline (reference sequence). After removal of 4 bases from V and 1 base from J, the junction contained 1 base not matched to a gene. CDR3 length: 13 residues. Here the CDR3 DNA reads TGTGCCAGCAGCGGACAGGCGAACACTGAAGCTTTCTTT. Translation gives CASSGQANTEAFF.

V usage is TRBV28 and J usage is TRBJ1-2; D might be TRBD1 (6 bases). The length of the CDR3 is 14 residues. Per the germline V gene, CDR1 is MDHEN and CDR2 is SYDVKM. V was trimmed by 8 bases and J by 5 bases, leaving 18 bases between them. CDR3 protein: CASARGGEGYGYTF. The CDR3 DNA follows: TGTGCCAGCGCGAGAGGGGGGGAGGGGTATGGCTACACCTTC.

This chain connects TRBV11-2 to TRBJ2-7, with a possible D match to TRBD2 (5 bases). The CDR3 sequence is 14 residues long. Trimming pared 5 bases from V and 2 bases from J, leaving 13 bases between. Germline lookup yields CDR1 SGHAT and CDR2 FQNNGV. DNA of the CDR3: TGTGCCAGCAGCCCAGTTGGGAGCCCCTACGAGCAGTACTTC. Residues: CASSPVGSPYEQYF.

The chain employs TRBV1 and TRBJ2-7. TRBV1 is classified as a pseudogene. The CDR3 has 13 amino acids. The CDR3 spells CTSSQEWGYEQYF. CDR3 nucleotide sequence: TGCACCAGCAGCCAAGAGTGGGGCTACGAGCAGTACTTC.

CDR3 amino acids: CASSRTGDTGELFF. The CDR3 coding sequence is TGCGCCAGCAGCCGGACAGGGGATACCGGGGAGCTGTTTTTT. V usage is TRBV5-1 and J usage is TRBJ2-2, with 9 bases identical to TRBD1. This CDR3 spans 14 amino acids. J was trimmed by 5 bases and V by 4 bases; bases with no gene match: 3. Germline-derived CDR1 and CDR2 are SGHRS and YFSETQ.

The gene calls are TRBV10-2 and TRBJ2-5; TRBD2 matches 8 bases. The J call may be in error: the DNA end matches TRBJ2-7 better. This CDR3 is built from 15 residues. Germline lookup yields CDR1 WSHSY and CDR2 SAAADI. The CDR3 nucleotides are TGCGCCAGCAGTCTTACCGGGACTAGTACCTACGAGCAGTACTTC. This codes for CASSLTGTSTYEQYF.

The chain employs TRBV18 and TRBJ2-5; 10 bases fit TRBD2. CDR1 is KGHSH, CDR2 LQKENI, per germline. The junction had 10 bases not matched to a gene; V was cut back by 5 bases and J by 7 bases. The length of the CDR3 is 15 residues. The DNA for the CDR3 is TGTGCCAGCTCAGAGGACCAGCGGGGGGGCGCGACCCAGTACTTC. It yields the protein CASSEDQRGGATQYF.

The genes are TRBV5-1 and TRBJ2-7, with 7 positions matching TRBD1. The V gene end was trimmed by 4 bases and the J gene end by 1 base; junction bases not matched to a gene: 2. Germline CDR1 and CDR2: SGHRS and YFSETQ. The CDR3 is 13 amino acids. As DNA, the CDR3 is TGCGCCAGCAGCAAACAGGGGTCCTACGAGCAGTACTTC. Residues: CASSKQGSYEQYF. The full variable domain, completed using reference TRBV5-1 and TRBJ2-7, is KAGVTQTPRYLIKTRGQQVTLSCSPISGHRSVSWYQQTPGQGLQFLFEYFSETQRNKGNFPGRFSGRQFSNSRSEMNVSTLELGDSALYLCASSKQGSYEQYFGPGTRLTVT.

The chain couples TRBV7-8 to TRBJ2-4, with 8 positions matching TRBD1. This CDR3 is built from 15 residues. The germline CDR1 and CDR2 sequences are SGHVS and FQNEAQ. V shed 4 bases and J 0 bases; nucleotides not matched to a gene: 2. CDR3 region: CASSSGQGAKNIQYF. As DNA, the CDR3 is TGTGCCAGCAGCTCAGGACAGGGAGCCAAAAACATTCAGTACTTC.

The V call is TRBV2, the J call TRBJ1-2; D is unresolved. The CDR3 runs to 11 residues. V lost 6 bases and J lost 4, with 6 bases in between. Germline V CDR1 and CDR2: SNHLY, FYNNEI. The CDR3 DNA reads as TGTGCCAGCAGGCGGTTCTATGGCTACACCTTC. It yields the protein CASRRFYGYTF.

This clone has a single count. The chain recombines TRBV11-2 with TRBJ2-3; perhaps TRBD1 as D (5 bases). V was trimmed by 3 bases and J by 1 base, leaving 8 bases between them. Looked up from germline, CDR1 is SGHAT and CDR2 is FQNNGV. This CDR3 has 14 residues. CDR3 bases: TGTGCCAGCAGCTTGTCCAGGGGCACAGATACGCAGTATTTT. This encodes CASSLSRGTDTQYF.

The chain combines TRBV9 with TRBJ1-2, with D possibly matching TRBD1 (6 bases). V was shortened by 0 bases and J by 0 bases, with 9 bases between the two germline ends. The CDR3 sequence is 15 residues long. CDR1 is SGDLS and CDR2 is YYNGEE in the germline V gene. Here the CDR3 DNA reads TGTGCCAGCAGCGTAGGGACAGAAGCTAACTATGGCTACACCTTC. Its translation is CASSVGTEANYGYTF.

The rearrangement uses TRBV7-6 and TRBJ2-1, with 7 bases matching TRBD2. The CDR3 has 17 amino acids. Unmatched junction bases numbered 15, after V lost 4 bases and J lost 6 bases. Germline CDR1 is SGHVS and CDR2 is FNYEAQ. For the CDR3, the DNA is TGTGCCAGCAGCTCCGGCGTGTGGGAGGGCCTCTTCAATGAGCAGTTCTTC. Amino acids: CASSSGVWEGLFNEQFF.

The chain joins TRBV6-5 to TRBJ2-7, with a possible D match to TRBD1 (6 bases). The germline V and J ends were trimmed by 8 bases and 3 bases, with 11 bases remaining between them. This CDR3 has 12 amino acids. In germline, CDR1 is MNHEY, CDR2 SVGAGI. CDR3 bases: TGTGCCAGCTGGTCGGACAGCTACGAGCAGTACTTC. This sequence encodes CASWSDSYEQYF.

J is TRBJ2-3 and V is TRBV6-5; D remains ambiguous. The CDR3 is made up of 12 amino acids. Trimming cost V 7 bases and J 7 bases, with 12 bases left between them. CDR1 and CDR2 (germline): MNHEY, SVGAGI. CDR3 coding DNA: TGTGCCAGCATGTGGGAACGGAATACGCAGTATTTT. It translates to CASMWERNTQYF.

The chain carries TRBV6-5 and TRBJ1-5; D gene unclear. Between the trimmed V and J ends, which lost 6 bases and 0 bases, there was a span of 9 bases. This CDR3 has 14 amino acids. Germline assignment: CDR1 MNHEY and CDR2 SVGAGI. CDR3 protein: CASREQYSNQPQHF. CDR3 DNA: TGTGCCAGCAGGGAGCAGTATAGCAATCAGCCCCAGCATTTT.

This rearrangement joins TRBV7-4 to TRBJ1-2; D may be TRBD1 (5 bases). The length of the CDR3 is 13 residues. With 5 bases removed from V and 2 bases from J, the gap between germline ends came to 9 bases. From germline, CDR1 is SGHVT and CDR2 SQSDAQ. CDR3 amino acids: CASSLGLNYGYTF. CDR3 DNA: TGTGCCAGCAGCCTGGGACTGAACTATGGCTACACCTTC.

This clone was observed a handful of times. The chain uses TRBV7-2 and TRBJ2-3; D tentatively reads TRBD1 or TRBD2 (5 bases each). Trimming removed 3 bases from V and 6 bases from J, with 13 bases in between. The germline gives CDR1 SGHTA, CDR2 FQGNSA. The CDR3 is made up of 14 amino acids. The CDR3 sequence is CASSFGRGVDTQYF. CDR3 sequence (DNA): TGTGCCAGCAGCTTTGGTCGGGGCGTGGATACGCAGTATTTT.

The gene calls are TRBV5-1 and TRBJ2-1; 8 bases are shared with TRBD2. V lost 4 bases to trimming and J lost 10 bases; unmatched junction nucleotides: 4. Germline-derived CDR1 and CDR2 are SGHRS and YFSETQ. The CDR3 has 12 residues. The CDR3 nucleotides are TGCGCCAGCAGCCCTAGCGGGTACGAGCAGTTCTTC. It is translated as CASSPSGYEQFF.

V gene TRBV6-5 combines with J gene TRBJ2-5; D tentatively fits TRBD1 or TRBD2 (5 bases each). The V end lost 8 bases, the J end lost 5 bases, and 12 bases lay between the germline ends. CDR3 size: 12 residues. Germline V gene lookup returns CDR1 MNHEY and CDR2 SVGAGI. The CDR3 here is CASRDPPETQYF. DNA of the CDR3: TGTGCCAGCCGGGACCCCCCGGAGACCCAGTACTTC.

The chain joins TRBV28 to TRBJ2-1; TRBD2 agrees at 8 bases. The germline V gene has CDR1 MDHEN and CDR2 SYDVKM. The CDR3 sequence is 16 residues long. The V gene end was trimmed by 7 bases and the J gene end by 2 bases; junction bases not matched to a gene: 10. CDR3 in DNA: TGTGCCAGCACTGTCCGGCGCGGGGGGACCTACAATGAGCAGTTCTTC. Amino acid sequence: CASTVRRGGTYNEQFF. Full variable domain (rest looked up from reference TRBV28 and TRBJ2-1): DVKVTQSSRYLVKRTGEKVFLECVQDMDHENMFWYRQDPGLGLRLIYFSYDVKMKEKGDIPEGYSVSREKKERFSLILESASTNQTSMYLCASTVRRGGTYNEQFFGPGTRLTVL.

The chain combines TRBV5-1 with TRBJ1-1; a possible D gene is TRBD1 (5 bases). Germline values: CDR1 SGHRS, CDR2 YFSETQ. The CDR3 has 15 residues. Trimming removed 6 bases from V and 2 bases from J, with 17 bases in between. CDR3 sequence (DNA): TGCGCCAGCAAAAAAGGAAGAGGGGACAACACTGAAGCTTTCTTT. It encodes CASKKGRGDNTEAFF.

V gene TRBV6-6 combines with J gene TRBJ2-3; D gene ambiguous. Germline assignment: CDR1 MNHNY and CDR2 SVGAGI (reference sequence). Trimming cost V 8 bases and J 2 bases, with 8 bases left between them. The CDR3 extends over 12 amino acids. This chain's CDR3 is CASGPFTDTQYF. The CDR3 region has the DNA TGTGCCAGCGGCCCTTTCACAGATACGCAGTATTTT.

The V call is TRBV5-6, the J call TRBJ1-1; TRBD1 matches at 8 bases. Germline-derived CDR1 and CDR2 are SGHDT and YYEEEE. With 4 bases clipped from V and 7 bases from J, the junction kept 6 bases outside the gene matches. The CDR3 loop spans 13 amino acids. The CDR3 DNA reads TGTGCCAGCAGCCGAGGGACAGGCAATGAAGCTTTCTTT. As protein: CASSRGTGNEAFF. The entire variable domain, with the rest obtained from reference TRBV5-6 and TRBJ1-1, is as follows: DAGVTQSPTHLIKTRGQQVTLRCSPKSGHDTVSWYQQALGQGPQFIFQYYEEEERQRGNFPDRFSGHQFPNYSSELNVNALLLGDSALYLCASSRGTGNEAFFGQGTRLTVV.